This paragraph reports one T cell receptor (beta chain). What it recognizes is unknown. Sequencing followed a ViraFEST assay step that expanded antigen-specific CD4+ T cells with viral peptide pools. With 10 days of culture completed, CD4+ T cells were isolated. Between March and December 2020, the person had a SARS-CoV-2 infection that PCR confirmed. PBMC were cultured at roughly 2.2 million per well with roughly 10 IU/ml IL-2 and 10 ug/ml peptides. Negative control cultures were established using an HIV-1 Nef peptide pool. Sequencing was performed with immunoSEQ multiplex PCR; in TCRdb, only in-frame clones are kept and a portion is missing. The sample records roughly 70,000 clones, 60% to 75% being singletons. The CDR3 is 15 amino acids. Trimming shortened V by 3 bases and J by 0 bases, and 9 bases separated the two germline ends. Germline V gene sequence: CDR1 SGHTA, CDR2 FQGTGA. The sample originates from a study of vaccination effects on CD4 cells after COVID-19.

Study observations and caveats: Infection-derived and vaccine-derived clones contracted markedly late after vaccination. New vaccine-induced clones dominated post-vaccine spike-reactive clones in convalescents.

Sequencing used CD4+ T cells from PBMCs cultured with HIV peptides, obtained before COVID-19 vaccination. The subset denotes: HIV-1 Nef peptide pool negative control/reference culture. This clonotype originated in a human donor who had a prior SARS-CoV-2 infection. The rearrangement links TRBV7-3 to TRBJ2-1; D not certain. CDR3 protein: CASSFAVSSYNEQFF. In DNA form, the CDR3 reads TGTGCCAGCAGCTTCGCCGTTAGCTCCTACAATGAGCAGTTCTTC.